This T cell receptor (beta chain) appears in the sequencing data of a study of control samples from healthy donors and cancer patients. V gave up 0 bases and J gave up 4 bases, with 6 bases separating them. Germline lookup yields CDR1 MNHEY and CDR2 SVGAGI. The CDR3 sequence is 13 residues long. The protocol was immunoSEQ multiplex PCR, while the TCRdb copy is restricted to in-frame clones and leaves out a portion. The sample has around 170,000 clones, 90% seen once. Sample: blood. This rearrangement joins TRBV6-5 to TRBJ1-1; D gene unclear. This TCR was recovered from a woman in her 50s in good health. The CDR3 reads CASSYSRGTEAFF. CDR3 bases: TGTGCCAGCAGTTACTCCCGGGGCACTGAAGCTTTCTTT.